The 10 T cell receptor beta chains given below trace back to one sample, sequenced in a study of blood T cell repertoires in COVID-19. The data were produced by immunoSEQ multiplex PCR, yet TCRdb's version contains in-frame clones alone and is incomplete. The sample consists of roughly 290,000 clones, more than 80% of them appearing once. Specimen: peripheral blood. The receptors were sampled from a young woman with COVID-19, enrolled during active disease.

The V call is TRBV7-2, the J call TRBJ2-3; TRBD1 matches 8 bases. CDR3 size: 16 residues. Germline lookup yields CDR1 SGHTA and CDR2 FQGNSA. The V gene end was trimmed by 5 bases and the J gene end by 5 bases; junction bases not matched to a gene: 12. CDR3 loop: CASSTGGSVGIDTQYF. The CDR3 DNA sequence: TGTGCCAGCAGCACAGGGGGAAGCGTGGGGATAGATACGCAGTATTTT. Based on the CDR3 plus reference TRBV7-2 and TRBJ2-3, the full variable domain is GAGVSQSPSNKVTEKGKDVELRCDPISGHTALYWYRQSLGQGLEFLIYFQGNSAPDKSGLPSDRFSAERTGGSVSTLTIQRTQQEDSAVYLCASSTGGSVGIDTQYFGPGTRLTVL.

CDR3 sequence: CASSPSASNTGELFF. CDR3 nucleotides: TGCGCCAGCAGTCCTAGCGCTTCGAACACCGGGGAGCTGTTTTTT. The rearrangement uses TRBV5-1 and TRBJ2-2, with D perhaps TRBD2 (6 bases). V shed 5 bases and J shed 0 bases, with 11 bases lying between them. Germline V gene data show CDR1 as SGHRS and CDR2 as YFSETQ. The CDR3 length is 15 residues.

The chain carries TRBV30 and TRBJ1-1, with no clear D. Germline V gene lookup returns CDR1 GTSNPN and CDR2 SVGIG (reference sequence). The CDR3 has 10 residues. The V end lost 5 bases, the J end lost 3 bases, and 4 bases lay between the germline ends. DNA for the CDR3: TGTGCCTGGGACTACACTGAAGCTTTCTTT. Translated, it gives CAWDYTEAFF. The whole variable domain, remainder taken from reference TRBV30 and TRBJ1-1, is SQTIHQWPATLVQPVGSPLSLECTVEGTSNPNLYWYRQAAGRGLQLLFYSVGIGQISSEVPQNLSASRPQDRQFILSSKKLLLSDSGFYLCAWDYTEAFFGQGTRLTVV.

J is TRBJ2-5 and V is TRBV5-1; 7 positions agree with TRBD2. The CDR3 length is 16 residues. With V trimmed by 0 bases and J by 4 bases, 9 bases remained unmatched. CDR1 is SGHRS and CDR2 is YFSETQ in the germline V gene. The CDR3 nucleotides read TGCGCCAGCAGCTTGGCCCCGTCGGGGGGTGGAGAGACCCAGTACTTC. Translating gives CASSLAPSGGGETQYF.

J is TRBJ1-5 and V is TRBV25-1; D is uncertain. CDR3 length: 14 amino acids. The V gene's germline CDR1 is MGHDK and CDR2 SYGVNS. V was shortened by 4 bases and J by 6 bases, with 13 bases between the two germline ends. This chain's CDR3 is CASSADMGSQPQHF. The CDR3 region has the DNA TGTGCCAGCAGTGCCGACATGGGTTCTCAGCCCCAGCATTTT.

The chain recombines TRBV4-1 with TRBJ1-1, with TRBD1 matching 7 bases. CDR3 size: 15 residues. Per germline, CDR1 MGHRA and CDR2 YSYEKL. Unmatched junction bases numbered 6, after V lost 4 bases and J lost 1 base. This CDR3 reads CASSPRGQPNTEAFF. CDR3 bases: TGCGCCAGCAGCCCCCGGGGACAGCCGAACACTGAAGCTTTCTTT.

This chain uses TRBV24-1 with TRBJ1-2, with D unresolved. The CDR3 runs to 12 residues. Germline CDR1 KGHDR, CDR2 SFDVKD. Trimming left V 9 bases short and J 8 bases short, with 15 bases between. The CDR3 sequence: CATGRALRGYTF. CDR3 DNA: TGTGCCACCGGGAGGGCCTTGAGGGGCTACACCTTC.

The J gene is TRBJ1-2, the V gene TRBV6-5; D perhaps matches TRBD1 (5 bases). The CDR3 extends over 14 amino acids. The V gene's germline CDR1 is MNHEY and CDR2 SVGAGI. Trimming shortened V by 2 bases and J by 4 bases, and 11 bases separated the two germline ends. The CDR3, as DNA: TGTGCCAGCAGTTACCTCCAGGGACTCTATGGCTACACCTTC. Its translation: CASSYLQGLYGYTF.

This chain uses TRBV3-1 (or the pseudogene TRBV3-2) with TRBJ2-1; D is unclear. Germline V gene lookup returns CDR1 LGHDT and CDR2 YNNKEL (reference sequence). CDR3 length: 15 amino acids. V was clipped by 2 bases and J by 7 bases, with 15 bases between them. CDR3 residues: CASSQTGSPANEQFF. DNA of the CDR3: TGTGCCAGCAGCCAAACCGGGTCCCCGGCGAATGAGCAGTTCTTC.

V usage is TRBV4-3 and J usage is TRBJ1-6, with D hard to call. The CDR3 runs to 16 residues. Deletions cut 0 bases from V and 8 bases from J, with 14 bases between. Germline lookup yields CDR1 LGHNA and CDR2 YSLEER. CDR3 sequence reads: CASSQEWVQAYSPLHF. DNA for the CDR3: TGCGCCAGCAGCCAAGAATGGGTCCAGGCATATTCACCCCTCCACTTT.